Given below is one T cell receptor beta chain in context. The assay, immunoSEQ v3.0, was run at survey level. The method was immunoSEQ multiplex PCR; TCRdb's version includes in-frame clones alone and lacks a portion of them. This repertoire shows 40,000 or so clones, 75% to 90% found once; its top ten account for about 4%. The record originates from a study of long-term antiretroviral therapy in people with HIV. Trimming removed 3 bases from V and 3 bases from J, with 7 bases in between. The germline gives CDR1 MDHEN, CDR2 SYDVKM. This CDR3 is 13 amino acids long. The material sequenced was unsorted PBMCs, taken just before starting antiretroviral therapy. This chain joins TRBV28 and TRBJ2-3, with D hard to call. This TCR was recovered from a woman aged 18-35 years with HIV. CDR3 sequence (DNA): TGTGCCAGCAGTTTCCCTCAAACAGATACGCAGTATTTT. Protein product: CASSFPQTDTQYF.